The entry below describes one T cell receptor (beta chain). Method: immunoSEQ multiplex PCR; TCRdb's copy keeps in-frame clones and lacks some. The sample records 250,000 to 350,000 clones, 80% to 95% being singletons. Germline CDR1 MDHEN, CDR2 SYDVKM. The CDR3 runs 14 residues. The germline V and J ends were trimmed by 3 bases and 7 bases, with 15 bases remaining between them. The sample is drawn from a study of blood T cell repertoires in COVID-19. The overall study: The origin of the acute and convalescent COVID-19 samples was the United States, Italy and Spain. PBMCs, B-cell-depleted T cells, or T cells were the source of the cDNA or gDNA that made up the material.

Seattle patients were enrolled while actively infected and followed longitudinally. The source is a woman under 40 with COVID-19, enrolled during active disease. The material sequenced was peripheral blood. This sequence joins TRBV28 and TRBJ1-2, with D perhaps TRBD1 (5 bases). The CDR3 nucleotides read TGTGCCAGCAGTTTTAGGGTCGCAGGGTCTGGCTACACCTTC. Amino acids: CASSFRVAGSGYTF.